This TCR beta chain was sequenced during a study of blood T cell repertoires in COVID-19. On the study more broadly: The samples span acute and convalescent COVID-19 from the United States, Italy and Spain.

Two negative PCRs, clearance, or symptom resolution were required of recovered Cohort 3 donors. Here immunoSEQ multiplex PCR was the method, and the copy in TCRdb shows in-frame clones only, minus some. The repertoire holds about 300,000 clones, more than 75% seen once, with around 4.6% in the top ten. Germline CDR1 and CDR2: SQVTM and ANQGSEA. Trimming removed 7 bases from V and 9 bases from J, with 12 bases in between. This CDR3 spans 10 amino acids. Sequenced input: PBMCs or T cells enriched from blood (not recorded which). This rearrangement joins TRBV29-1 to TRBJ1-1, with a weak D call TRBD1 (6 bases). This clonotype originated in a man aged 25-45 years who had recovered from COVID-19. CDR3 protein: CSAEDRKAFF. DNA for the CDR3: TGCAGCGCCGAAGACAGGAAAGCTTTCTTT.